The clone carrying this TCR beta chain was counted once. What it binds is not known. These data originate in a study of T cell responses to AZD1222 COVID-19 vaccine. V lost 0 bases, J lost 3 bases, and 7 bases lay in between. The CDR3 is 14 residues long. The germline gives CDR1 SGHKS, CDR2 YYEKEE (reference sequence). Findings and caveats of the study: CD4 TCRs linked to vaccination spanned spike, dominating at 160-218 and 743-854. Repertoire sampling occurred only after the peak T cell response. Only six or seven AZD1222 recipients tested seropositive at baseline.

Sequencing used immunoSEQ multiplex PCR; TCRdb keeps in-frame clones, though not all of them. The repertoire consists of 150,000 to 200,000 clones, with almost 95% occurring once and the leading ten covering less than 11%. The starting material was peripheral blood, obtained on day 0 of AZD1222 vaccination. This receptor was identified in an adult in good health. The genes are TRBV5-5 and TRBJ1-5; the D is unclear. CDR3 sequence (DNA): TGTGCCAGCAGCTTGGTGTCCGTCAATCAGCCCCAGCATTTT. As protein: CASSLVSVNQPQHF.